This T cell receptor (beta chain) was captured in a study of CD8 T cells in Susac syndrome. With random hexamers, reverse transcription was performed on about 0.5 to 1 ug of RNA. Coverage of TCR beta CDR3 amplification by immunoSEQ multiplex PCR extended to 54 Vbeta and 13 Jbeta. TCRdb ran MiXCR on the immunoSEQ multiplex PCR reads and lists one entry per CDR3 protein. The sample contains approximately 230,000 distinct CDR3 sequences, 90% to 95% of which appear only once. The multiple sclerosis control group consisted of treatment-naive patients whose relapsing-remitting disease, which was either stable or active, fulfilled revised McDonald criteria. This clonotype was counted a few times. Trimming removed 5 bases from V and 0 bases from J, with 11 bases in between. The CDR3 runs to 15 residues.

Sequencing was done on a sample of CD4+ T cells from PBMCs. The TCR comes from a human donor with multiple sclerosis. The chain has TRBV12-3 or TRBV12-4 and TRBJ2-1; the D gene is possibly TRBD2 (5 bases). This CDR3 is CASSHSASSYNEQFF. In DNA form, the CDR3 reads TGTGCCAGCAGTCATAGCGCGAGCTCCTACAATGAGCAGTTCTTC.